A selection of T cell receptor beta chains follows, all from one sample in a study of Ad26.COV2.S vaccination and SARS-CoV-2 variants. Repertoires were generated with immunoSEQ multiplex PCR, while TCRdb's copy carries only in-frame clones and drops some. The repertoire has some 340,000 clones, over 80% of them found once; the top ten carry 2% to 2.5%. Sequencing was performed on peripheral blood, taken in a trial of Ad26.COV2.S vaccine versus placebo. These receptors were taken from a person aged 18-65 years who received the Ad26.COV2.S COVID-19 vaccine or a placebo. The CDR3 runs from the conserved cysteine through the conserved F or W. Each record gives: D gene, clone size, V gene, J gene, CDR3 DNA, CDR3 protein. D genes are given only for firm matches. Clone size, where shown, is once, few, many, or a class for clones that have expanded.

D: .; size: once; V: TRBV2; J: TRBJ2-1; DNA: TGTGCCAGCAGTGAAGGAAATATCAGGGGTGGGCAACAGCAGTTCTTC; CDR3: CASSEGNIRGGQQQFF
D: .; size: .; V: TRBV4-1; J: TRBJ1-2; DNA: TGCGCCAGCAGCGGGACGAGAGGGGCTTATGGCTACACCTTC; CDR3: CASSGTRGAYGYTF
D: .; size: .; V: TRBV5-5; J: TRBJ1-5; DNA: TGTGCCAGCAGTACTACGAATTACGGTCAGCCCCAGCATTTT; CDR3: CASSTTNYGQPQHF
D: .; size: .; V: TRBV4-1; J: TRBJ1-5; DNA: TGCGCCAGCAGCCAAGATTTTGCGGGCAATCAGCCCCAGCATTTT; CDR3: CASSQDFAGNQPQHF
D: .; size: once; V: TRBV6-5; J: TRBJ1-1; DNA: TGTGCCAGCACCGAGGATGGGTACACTGAAGCTTTCTTT; CDR3: CASTEDGYTEAFF
D: .; size: .; V: TRBV11-3; J: TRBJ1-1; DNA: TGTGCCAGCAGCTATGGGACCGAGAACACTGAAGCTTTCTTT; CDR3: CASSYGTENTEAFF
D: .; size: .; V: TRBV7-8; J: TRBJ1-3; DNA: TGTGCCAGCAGCTTAGCCCTACAGTACTCCGGAAACACCATATATTTT; CDR3: CASSLALQYSGNTIYF
D: TRBD1; size: .; V: TRBV6-5; J: TRBJ1-1; DNA: TGTGCCAGCAGCAACAGGGGGGATAACACTGAAGCTTTCTTT; CDR3: CASSNRGDNTEAFF
D: .; size: .; V: TRBV7-3; J: TRBJ2-1; DNA: TGTGCCAGCAGCTTAAGGGGCTCCTACAATGAGCAGTTCTTC; CDR3: CASSLRGSYNEQFF
D: .; size: .; V: TRBV6-1; J: TRBJ1-4; DNA: TGTGCCAGCAGTGAGCATCAAGGAAAACTGTTTTTT; CDR3: CASSEHQGKLFF
D: .; size: .; V: TRBV18; J: TRBJ2-3; DNA: TGTGCCAGCGGGGACAGCACAGATACGCAGTATTTT; CDR3: CASGDSTDTQYF
D: TRBD2; size: .; V: TRBV24-1; J: TRBJ2-1; DNA: TGTGCCACCAGTGCCGGGACGGCGGGGGATGAGCAGTTCTTC; CDR3: CATSAGTAGDEQFF
D: .; size: .; V: TRBV7-3; J: TRBJ2-7; DNA: TGTGCCAGCAGCGTCCAGGGTTCCTACGAGCAGTACTTC; CDR3: CASSVQGSYEQYF
D: .; size: .; V: TRBV7-2; J: TRBJ2-7; DNA: TGTGCCAGCAGCTTACGGGGGTCCTACGAGCAGTACTTC; CDR3: CASSLRGSYEQYF
D: TRBD2; size: .; V: TRBV5-5; J: TRBJ2-7; DNA: TGTGCCAGCAGCCAGGGACTAGCGGTCGAGCAGTACTTC; CDR3: CASSQGLAVEQYF
D: .; size: .; V: TRBV4-2; J: TRBJ2-2; DNA: TGTGCCAGCAGCCATCCCCCACAGGGGAACACCGGGGAGCTGTTTTTT; CDR3: CASSHPPQGNTGELFF
D: .; size: few; V: TRBV27; J: TRBJ1-5; DNA: TGTGCCAGCAGTTTAAGAGCTAGCAATCAGCCCCAGCATTTT; CDR3: CASSLRASNQPQHF
D: .; size: .; V: TRBV14; J: TRBJ2-5; DNA: TGTGCCAGCAGCCAAGATTGGACGGGGACCCAGTACTTC; CDR3: CASSQDWTGTQYF
D: TRBD1; size: .; V: TRBV19; J: TRBJ1-5; DNA: TGTGCCAGTAGTGTAGACAGGGGGCGAATGCGCAATCAGCCCCAGCATTTT; CDR3: CASSVDRGRMRNQPQHF
D: .; size: .; V: TRBV5-4; J: TRBJ1-2; DNA: TGTGCCAGCAGCCCCGCCCCCCGGATGGGGGCGGGTGGCTACACCTTC; CDR3: CASSPAPRMGAGGYTF
D: TRBD1; size: .; V: TRBV5-1; J: TRBJ2-7; DNA: TGCGCCAGCAGCTTGGACACAGGGGGGTACGAGCAGTACTTC; CDR3: CASSLDTGGYEQYF
D: .; size: .; V: TRBV2; J: TRBJ1-2; DNA: TGTGCCAGCAGTGAAACCAGGGTAAACTATGGCTACACCTTC; CDR3: CASSETRVNYGYTF
D: TRBD1; size: .; V: TRBV5-1; J: TRBJ2-3; DNA: TGCGCCAGCAGCTCTACGGGACAGGGTTACGATACGCAGTATTTT; CDR3: CASSSTGQGYDTQYF
D: TRBD1; size: .; V: TRBV12-5; J: TRBJ1-2; DNA: TGTGCTAGTGGTTTGGTGAGTCAGGGGGTTTCGAACTATGGCTACACCTTC; CDR3: CASGLVSQGVSNYGYTF
D: TRBD2; size: .; V: TRBV3-1/TRBV3-2; J: TRBJ2-5; DNA: TGTGCCAGCAGCCCGGGACTAGCGGATTTAGAGACCCAGTACTTC; CDR3: CASSPGLADLETQYF
D: .; size: .; V: TRBV29-1; J: TRBJ2-3; DNA: TGCAGCGTTGCAGGAGAGGGATTCGGGAATACGCAGTATTTT; CDR3: CSVAGEGFGNTQYF
D: TRBD1; size: .; V: TRBV18; J: TRBJ2-3; DNA: TGTGCCAGCTCACCTACAGGGGCGCCCACAGATACGCAGTATTTT; CDR3: CASSPTGAPTDTQYF
D: .; size: .; V: TRBV5-1; J: TRBJ1-3; DNA: TGCGCCAGCAGCTTGGGCTCTGGAAACACCATATATTTT; CDR3: CASSLGSGNTIYF
D: .; size: .; V: TRBV7-9; J: TRBJ1-1; DNA: TGTGCCAGCACCATACTTTCGACAGGTGAAGCTTTCTTT; CDR3: CASTILSTGEAFF
D: .; size: .; V: TRBV10-1; J: TRBJ2-3; DNA: TGCGCCAGCAGCGAACTCCCAGGGAATACGCAGTATTTT; CDR3: CASSELPGNTQYF
D: .; size: .; V: TRBV5-1; J: TRBJ1-4; DNA: TGCGCCAGCAGCAGGGACACGACTAATGAAAAACTGTTTTTT; CDR3: CASSRDTTNEKLFF
D: TRBD1; size: .; V: TRBV28; J: TRBJ1-1; DNA: TGTGCCAGCAGTCGGCCGGGACAGGGGATTGCTGAAGCTTTCTTT; CDR3: CASSRPGQGIAEAFF
D: .; size: .; V: TRBV4-1; J: TRBJ1-4; DNA: TGCGCCAGCAGCCAAATACGCACCAGGGGTGCAACTAATGAAAAACTGTTTTTT; CDR3: CASSQIRTRGATNEKLFF
D: .; size: .; V: TRBV6-5; J: TRBJ1-1; DNA: TGTGCCAGCAGGAAACAGGGTGCGGGTGAAGCTTTCTTT; CDR3: CASRKQGAGEAFF
D: TRBD1; size: .; V: TRBV25-1; J: TRBJ2-4; DNA: TGTGCCAGCTCTAAACAGGGGAAAAACATTCAGTACTTC; CDR3: CASSKQGKNIQYF
D: TRBD1; size: .; V: TRBV19; J: TRBJ1-2; DNA: TGTGCCAGTAGGCCGACAGGGTTTAACTATGGCTACACCTTC; CDR3: CASRPTGFNYGYTF
D: .; size: .; V: TRBV5-6; J: TRBJ1-2; DNA: TGTGCCAGCAGCTTGGACGTACCTTGGGGTGGCTACACCTTC; CDR3: CASSLDVPWGGYTF
D: TRBD1; size: .; V: TRBV19; J: TRBJ1-5; DNA: TGTGCCAGTAGTCTCAGGGGGGCGGGCAGCAATCAGCCCCAGCATTTT; CDR3: CASSLRGAGSNQPQHF
D: .; size: few; V: TRBV4-2; J: TRBJ1-3; DNA: TGTGCCAGCAGTGAAGGGCAGGGAGCTGGAAACACCATATATTTT; CDR3: CASSEGQGAGNTIYF
D: TRBD1; size: .; V: TRBV5-4; J: TRBJ2-5; DNA: TGTGCCAGCAGCTTAGGGACAGGATTAATTAACGTACGAGAGACCCAGTACTTC; CDR3: CASSLGTGLINVRETQYF
D: .; size: .; V: TRBV6-1; J: TRBJ1-5; DNA: TGTGCCAGCAGTGACAGGAGGCAGCCCCAGCATTTT; CDR3: CASSDRRQPQHF
D: .; size: .; V: TRBV19; J: TRBJ2-4; DNA: TGTGCCAGTAGTAACCCCCCGGGATCCAAAAACATTCAGTACTTC; CDR3: CASSNPPGSKNIQYF
D: TRBD1; size: .; V: TRBV7-9; J: TRBJ1-1; DNA: TGTGCCAGCAGCTTGGAAGAGGGACAGGTCTTGAGTAAAGCTTTCTTT; CDR3: CASSLEEGQVLSKAFF
D: .; size: .; V: TRBV12-3/TRBV12-4; J: TRBJ1-6; DNA: TGTGCCAGCACCAATGGGGTGGTCTCACCCCTCCACTTT; CDR3: CASTNGVVSPLHF
D: .; size: .; V: TRBV19; J: TRBJ1-6; DNA: TGTGCCAGTAGTAGGGGAGGCATTTTCCCCCACTTT; CDR3: CASSRGGIFPHF
D: .; size: .; V: TRBV2; J: TRBJ1-2; DNA: TGTGCCAGCAGGGGAGGGGGTGGCTACACCTTC; CDR3: CASRGGGGYTF
D: TRBD1; size: .; V: TRBV16; J: TRBJ1-4; DNA: TGTGCCAGCAGCCAGTCCGGGACAGGGGATGAAAAACTGTTTTTT; CDR3: CASSQSGTGDEKLFF
D: .; size: .; V: TRBV6-5; J: TRBJ1-3; DNA: TGTGCCAGCAGTTACTCGATGTTAGGAAACACCATATATTTT; CDR3: CASSYSMLGNTIYF
D: .; size: few; V: TRBV10-2; J: TRBJ1-4; DNA: TGCGCCAGCAGTTCCCCCTCCGGTTGGCCAGGATCCTCAACTAATGAAAAACTGTTTTTT; CDR3: CASSSPSGWPGSSTNEKLFF
D: TRBD1; size: .; V: TRBV4-1; J: TRBJ2-2; DNA: TGCGCCAGCAGCCAACAAGTACAGGGGCGAACCGGGGAGCTGTTTTTT; CDR3: CASSQQVQGRTGELFF
D: .; size: .; V: TRBV5-4; J: TRBJ2-3; DNA: TGTGCCAGCAGCTTCTCACGGTCGGGAGATACGCAGTATTTT; CDR3: CASSFSRSGDTQYF
D: .; size: .; V: TRBV3-1/TRBV3-2; J: TRBJ2-5; DNA: TGTGCCAGCAGCCCGCCCTTTGGTGTTGGTCAGTACTTC; CDR3: CASSPPFGVGQYF
D: TRBD2; size: .; V: TRBV7-8; J: TRBJ2-7; DNA: TGTGCCAGCAGCCACCGACTAGCGGGGGGTTCGGGACACTACGAGCAGTACTTC; CDR3: CASSHRLAGGSGHYEQYF
D: .; size: .; V: TRBV5-1; J: TRBJ1-2; DNA: TGCGCCAGCAGCTTAGGTCTAGGGGCCCACTATGGCTACACCTTC; CDR3: CASSLGLGAHYGYTF